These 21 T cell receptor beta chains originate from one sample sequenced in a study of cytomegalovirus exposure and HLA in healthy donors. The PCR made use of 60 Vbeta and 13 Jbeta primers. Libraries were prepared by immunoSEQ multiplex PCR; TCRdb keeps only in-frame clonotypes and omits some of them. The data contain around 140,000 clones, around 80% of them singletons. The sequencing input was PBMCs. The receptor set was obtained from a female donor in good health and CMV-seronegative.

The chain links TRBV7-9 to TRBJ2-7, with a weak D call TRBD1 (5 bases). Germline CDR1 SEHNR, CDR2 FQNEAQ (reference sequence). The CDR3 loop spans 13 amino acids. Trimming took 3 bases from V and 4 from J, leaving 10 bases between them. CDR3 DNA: TGTGCCAGCAGCTTTAGGGGTTATTACGAGCAGTACTTC. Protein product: CASSFRGYYEQYF.

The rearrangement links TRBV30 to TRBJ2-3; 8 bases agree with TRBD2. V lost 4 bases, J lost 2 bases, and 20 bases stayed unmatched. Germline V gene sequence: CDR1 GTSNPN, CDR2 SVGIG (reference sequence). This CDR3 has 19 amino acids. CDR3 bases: TGTGCCTGGAAAATGGACCTCGGAACGGGGGGGAGGAACACAGATACGCAGTATTTT. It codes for CAWKMDLGTGGRNTDTQYF.

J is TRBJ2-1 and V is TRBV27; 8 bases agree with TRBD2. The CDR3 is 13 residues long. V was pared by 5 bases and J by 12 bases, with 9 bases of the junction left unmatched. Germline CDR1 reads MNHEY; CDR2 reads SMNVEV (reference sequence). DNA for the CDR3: TGTGCCAGCAGTAACTACGGGGGGGCAGCGCAGTTCTTC. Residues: CASSNYGGAAQFF.

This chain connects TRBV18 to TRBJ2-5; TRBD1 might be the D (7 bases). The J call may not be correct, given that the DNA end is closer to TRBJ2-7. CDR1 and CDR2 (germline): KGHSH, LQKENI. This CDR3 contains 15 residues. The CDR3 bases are TGTGCCAGCTCGGCGACAGGGAGGAAGACCTACGAGCAGTACTTC. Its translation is CASSATGRKTYEQYF.

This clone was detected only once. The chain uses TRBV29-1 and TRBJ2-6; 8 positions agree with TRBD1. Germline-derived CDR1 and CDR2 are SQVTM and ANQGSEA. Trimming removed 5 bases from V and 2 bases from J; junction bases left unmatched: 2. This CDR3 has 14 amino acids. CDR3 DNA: TGCAGCGTTCGACAGGGGACTGGGGCCAACGTCCTGACTTTC. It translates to CSVRQGTGANVLTF.

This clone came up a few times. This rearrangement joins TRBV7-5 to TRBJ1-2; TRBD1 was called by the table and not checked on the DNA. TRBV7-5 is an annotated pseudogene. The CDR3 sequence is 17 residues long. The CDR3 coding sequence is TGTGCCAGAAGCTCCGAGCGTACCGGACAGGGGCACTATGGCTACACCTTC. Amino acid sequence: CARSSERTGQGHYGYTF.

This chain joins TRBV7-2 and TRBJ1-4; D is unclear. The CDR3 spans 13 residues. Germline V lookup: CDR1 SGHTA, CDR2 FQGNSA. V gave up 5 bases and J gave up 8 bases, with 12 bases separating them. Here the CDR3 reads CASSPRGREKLFF. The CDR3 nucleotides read TGTGCCAGCAGCCCACGAGGCCGGGAAAAACTGTTTTTT.

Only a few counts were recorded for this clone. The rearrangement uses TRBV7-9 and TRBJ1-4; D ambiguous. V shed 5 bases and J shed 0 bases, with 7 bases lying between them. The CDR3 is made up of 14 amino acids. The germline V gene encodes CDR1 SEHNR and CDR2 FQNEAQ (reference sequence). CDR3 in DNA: TGTGCCAGCAGCGTTACAGCAACTAATGAAAAACTGTTTTTT. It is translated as CASSVTATNEKLFF.

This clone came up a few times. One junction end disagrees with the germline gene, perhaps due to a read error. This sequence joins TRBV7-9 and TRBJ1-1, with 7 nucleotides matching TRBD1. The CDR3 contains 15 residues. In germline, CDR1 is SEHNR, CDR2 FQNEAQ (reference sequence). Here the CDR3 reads CASSLALTGNPEAFF. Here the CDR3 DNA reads TGTGCCAGCAGCTTAGCGTTGACAGGGAACCCTGAAGCTTTCTTT.

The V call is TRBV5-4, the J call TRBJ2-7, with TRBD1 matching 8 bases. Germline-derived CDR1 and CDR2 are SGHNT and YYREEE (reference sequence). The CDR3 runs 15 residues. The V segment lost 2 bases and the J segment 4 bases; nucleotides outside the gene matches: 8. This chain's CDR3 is CASSLGGQGAYEQYF. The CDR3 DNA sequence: TGTGCCAGCAGCTTAGGTGGGCAGGGGGCTTACGAGCAGTACTTC.

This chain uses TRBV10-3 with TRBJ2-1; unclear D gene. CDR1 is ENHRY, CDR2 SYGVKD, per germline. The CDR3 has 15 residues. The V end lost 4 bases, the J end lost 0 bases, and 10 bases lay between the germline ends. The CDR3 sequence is CAISGVTSSYNEQFF. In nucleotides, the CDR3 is TGTGCCATCAGTGGCGTTACGAGCTCCTACAATGAGCAGTTCTTC.

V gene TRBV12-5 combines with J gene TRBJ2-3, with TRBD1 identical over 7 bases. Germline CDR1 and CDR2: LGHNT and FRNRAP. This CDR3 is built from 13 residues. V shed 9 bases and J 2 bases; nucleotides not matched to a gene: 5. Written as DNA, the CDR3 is TGTGCTAGCCGGCAGGGGGACACAGATACGCAGTATTTT. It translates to CASRQGDTDTQYF.

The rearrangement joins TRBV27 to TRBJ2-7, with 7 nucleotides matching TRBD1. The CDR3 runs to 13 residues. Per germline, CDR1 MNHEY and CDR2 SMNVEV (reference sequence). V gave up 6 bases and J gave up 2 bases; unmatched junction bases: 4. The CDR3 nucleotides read TGTGCCAGCAGCCCGACAGGGCCCTACGAGCAGTACTTC. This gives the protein CASSPTGPYEQYF.

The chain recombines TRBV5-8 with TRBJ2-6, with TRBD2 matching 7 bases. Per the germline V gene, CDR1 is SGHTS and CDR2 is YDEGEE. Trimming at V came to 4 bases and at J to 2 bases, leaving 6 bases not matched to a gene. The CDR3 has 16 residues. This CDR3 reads CASSLRAGAGANVLTF. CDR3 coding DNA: TGTGCCAGCAGCCTGAGGGCGGGGGCTGGGGCCAACGTCCTGACTTTC.

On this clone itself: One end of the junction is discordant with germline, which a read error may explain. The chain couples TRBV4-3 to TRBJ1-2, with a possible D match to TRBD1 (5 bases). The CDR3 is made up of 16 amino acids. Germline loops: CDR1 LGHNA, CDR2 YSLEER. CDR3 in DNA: TGCGCCAGCAGCCAAGATCTTGGGGGGGAGGACTATGGCTACCCCTTC. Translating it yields CASSQDLGGEDYGYPF.

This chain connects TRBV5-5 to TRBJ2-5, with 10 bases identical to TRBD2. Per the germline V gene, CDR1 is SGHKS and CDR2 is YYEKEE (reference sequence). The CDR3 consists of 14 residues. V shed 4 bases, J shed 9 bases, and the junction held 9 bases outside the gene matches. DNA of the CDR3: TGTGCCAGCAGCACTTGGGGACTAGCGCAGCCCCAGTACTTC. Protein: CASSTWGLAQPQYF.

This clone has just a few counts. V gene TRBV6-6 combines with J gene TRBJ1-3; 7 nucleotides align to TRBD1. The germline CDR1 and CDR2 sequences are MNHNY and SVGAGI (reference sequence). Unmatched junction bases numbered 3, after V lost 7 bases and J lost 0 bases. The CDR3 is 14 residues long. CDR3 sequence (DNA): TGTGCCAGCACCTGGGACAGCTCTGGAAACACCATATATTTT. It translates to CASTWDSSGNTIYF.

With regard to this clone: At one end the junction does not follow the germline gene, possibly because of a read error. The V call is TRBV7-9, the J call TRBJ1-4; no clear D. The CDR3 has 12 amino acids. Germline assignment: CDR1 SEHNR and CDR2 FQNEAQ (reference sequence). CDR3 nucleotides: TGTTCCAGCAGCTTAGGCGGCAGAGGGTTGTTTTTT. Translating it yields CSSSLGGRGLFF. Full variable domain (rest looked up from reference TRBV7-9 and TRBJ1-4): DTGVSQNPRHKITKRGQNVTFRCDPISEHNRLYWYRQTLGQGPEFLTYFQNEAQLEKSRLLSDRFSAERPKGSFSTLEIQRTEQGDSAMYLCSSSLGGRGLFFGSGTQLSVL.

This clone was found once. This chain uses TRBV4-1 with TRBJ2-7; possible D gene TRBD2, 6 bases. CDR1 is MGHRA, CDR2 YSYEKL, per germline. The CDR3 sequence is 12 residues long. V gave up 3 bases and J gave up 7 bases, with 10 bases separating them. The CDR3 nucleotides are TGCGCCAGCAGCCATCCACGGGGGGAGCAGTACTTC. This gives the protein CASSHPRGEQYF.

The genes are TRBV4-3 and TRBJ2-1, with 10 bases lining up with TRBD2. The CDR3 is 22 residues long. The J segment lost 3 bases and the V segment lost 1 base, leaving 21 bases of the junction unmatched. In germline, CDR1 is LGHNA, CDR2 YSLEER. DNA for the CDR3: TGCGCCAGCAGCCAAGTCCGAGGGCCGAGCGGGGGGGCCCCTTTCGACTACAATGAGCAGTTCTTC. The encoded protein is CASSQVRGPSGGAPFDYNEQFF.

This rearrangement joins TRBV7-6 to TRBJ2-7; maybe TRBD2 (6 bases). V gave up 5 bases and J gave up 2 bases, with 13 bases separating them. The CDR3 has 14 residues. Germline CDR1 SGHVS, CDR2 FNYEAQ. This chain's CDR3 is CASSRGTGTYEQYF. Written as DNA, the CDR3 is TGTGCCAGCAGCCGCGGGACGGGAACCTACGAGCAGTACTTC.